Below, 20 T cell receptor beta chains from the same sample are listed, as sequenced in a study of blood T cell repertoires in COVID-19. TCRdb's table, derived via immunoSEQ multiplex PCR, lists solely in-frame clones and lacks some. The table lists about 50,000 clones, nearly 85% of them singletons. Input material: peripheral blood. The receptors stem from a man between 40 and 49 years old with acute or convalescent COVID-19.

The J gene is TRBJ2-1, the V gene TRBV30; maybe TRBD1 (6 bases). The CDR3 consists of 16 residues. In germline, CDR1 is GTSNPN, CDR2 SVGIG (reference sequence). V was pared by 4 bases and J by 8 bases, with 24 bases between. The DNA of the CDR3 is TGTGCCTGGATAGAAGGGGGAGTTTCTTTCGAGGATGAGCAGTTCTTC. Its translation: CAWIEGGVSFEDEQFF.

The V gene is TRBV2, the J gene TRBJ1-2, with D uncertain. The CDR3 loop spans 12 amino acids. The V gene lost 6 bases and the J gene lost 7 bases, with 12 bases spanning the gap. Germline V gene lookup returns CDR1 SNHLY and CDR2 FYNNEI. CDR3 region: CASSSDFVGYTF. CDR3 coding DNA: TGTGCCAGCAGCTCGGACTTCGTTGGCTACACCTTC.

CDR3 in amino acids: CASSSFGTSGTNEQFF. The CDR3 bases are TGCGCCAGCAGCTCCTTCGGGACTAGCGGGACCAATGAGCAGTTCTTC. The J gene is TRBJ2-1, the V gene TRBV5-1; 13 bases line up with TRBD2. The CDR3 totals 16 residues. Germline V gives CDR1 SGHRS, CDR2 YFSETQ. V dropped 3 bases and J dropped 6; count of bases not matched to a gene: 6. Full variable domain (rest looked up from reference TRBV5-1 and TRBJ2-1): KAGVTQTPRYLIKTRGQQVTLSCSPISGHRSVSWYQQTPGQGLQFLFEYFSETQRNKGNFPGRFSGRQFSNSRSEMNVSTLELGDSALYLCASSSFGTSGTNEQFFGPGTRLTVL.

The chain employs TRBV5-1 and TRBJ1-2; D not certain. With 3 bases removed from V and 2 bases from J, the gap between germline ends came to 11 bases. The CDR3 length is 14 residues. The germline V gene has CDR1 SGHRS and CDR2 YFSETQ. The CDR3 nucleotides read TGCGCCAGCAGCTGGGGAGACCTAAACTATGGCTACACCTTC. Translated: CASSWGDLNYGYTF.

The chain is built from TRBV28 and TRBJ2-4, with 7 bases identical to TRBD1. The V gene's germline CDR1 is MDHEN and CDR2 SYDVKM. The CDR3 totals 15 residues. Trimming removed 5 bases from V and 1 base from J; junction bases left unmatched: 5. In DNA, the CDR3 is TGTGCCAGCAGTCCCAGGGGGAGTGCCAAAAACATTCAGTACTTC. It codes for CASSPRGSAKNIQYF.

The CDR3 DNA reads TGTGCCAGCAGCTTAGTAGGTCTAGTCGGTTTCGATACGCAGTATTTT. It codes for CASSLVGLVGFDTQYF. The chain links TRBV11-2 to TRBJ2-3; D not certain. Trimming left V 1 base short and J 6 bases short, with 17 bases between. The CDR3 runs 16 residues. From germline, CDR1 is SGHAT and CDR2 FQNNGV.

V and J are TRBV21-1 and TRBJ1-1; whether TRBD1, the table's D call, matches the DNA was not checked. TRBV21-1 is an annotated pseudogene. There are 11 residues in the CDR3. Here the CDR3 DNA reads TGTGCCAGCAATCAGGTCACTGAAGCTTTCTTT. This codes for CASNQVTEAFF.

This chain joins TRBV7-9 and TRBJ1-1; D unclear. V gave up 2 bases and J gave up 1 base, with 8 bases separating them. Germline CDR1 is SEHNR and CDR2 is FQNEAQ (reference sequence). This CDR3 region has 14 residues. CDR3 nucleotide sequence: TGTGCCAGCAGCTTAACGAGATCGAACACTGAAGCTTTCTTT. It encodes CASSLTRSNTEAFF.

This chain uses TRBV27 with TRBJ2-1; TRBD1 is a possible D gene (6 bases). This CDR3 has 15 amino acids. V was shortened by 2 bases and J by 5 bases, with 13 bases between the two germline ends. From germline, CDR1 is MNHEY and CDR2 SMNVEV (reference sequence). DNA for the CDR3: TGTGCCAGCAGTTTACGGACAGCCGCCAACAATGAGCAGTTCTTC. Translated: CASSLRTAANNEQFF.

The chain joins TRBV5-1 to TRBJ1-4, with 8 bases lining up with TRBD1. The J segment lost 8 bases and the V segment lost 5 bases, leaving 8 bases of the junction unmatched. Germline V gene sequence: CDR1 SGHRS, CDR2 YFSETQ. This CDR3 has 14 amino acids. For the CDR3, the DNA is TGCGCCAGCAGGGGAGACAGGGGAAACGAAAAACTGTTTTTT. This encodes CASRGDRGNEKLFF.

This rearrangement joins TRBV29-1 to TRBJ2-1; 9 positions match TRBD1. CDR3 length: 12 amino acids. The junction had 7 bases not matched to a gene; V was cut back by 7 bases and J by 9 bases. The germline CDR1 and CDR2 sequences are SQVTM and ANQGSEA. The CDR3 protein is CSASGTGTEQFF. The CDR3 nucleotides read TGCAGCGCATCGGGGACAGGGACTGAGCAGTTCTTC.

The CDR3 region has the DNA TGCGCCAGCAGCGCGATCGGGGGGGCAGGAGAAAAACTGTTTTTT. Translating gives CASSAIGGAGEKLFF. The rearrangement links TRBV5-1 to TRBJ1-4; D possibly corresponds to TRBD1 (6 bases). Per germline, CDR1 SGHRS and CDR2 YFSETQ. CDR3 size: 15 residues. Trimming shortened V by 4 bases and J by 8 bases, and 18 bases separated the two germline ends.

The chain carries TRBV6-5 and TRBJ2-7; 8 bases are shared with TRBD2. CDR1 is MNHEY and CDR2 is SVGAGI in the germline V gene. V shed 4 bases, J shed 1 base, and the junction held 3 bases outside the gene matches. There are 14 residues in the CDR3. The CDR3 DNA reads TGTGCCAGCAGTTCGACTAGCGATTCCTACGAGCAGTACTTC. This gives the protein CASSSTSDSYEQYF.

The chain uses TRBV3-1 (or the pseudogene TRBV3-2) and TRBJ2-4; 8 bases are shared with TRBD2. V lost 6 bases, J lost 0 bases, and 7 bases stayed unmatched. Germline CDR1 and CDR2: LGHDT and YNNKEL (reference sequence). This CDR3 has 16 residues. The CDR3 DNA follows: TGTGCCAGCAGTACCGGGGGGGGGATAGCCAAAAACATTCAGTACTTC. Translating gives CASSTGGGIAKNIQYF.

The chain links TRBV6-5 to TRBJ2-1; D gene ambiguous. Trimming left V 6 bases short and J 4 bases short, with 16 bases between. The CDR3 sequence is 15 residues long. Germline CDR1 is MNHEY and CDR2 is SVGAGI. The CDR3 nucleotides are TGTGCCAGCAGCCCGACACCCGAGCTTTACAATGAGCAGTTCTTC. It yields the protein CASSPTPELYNEQFF.

The chain employs TRBV19 and TRBJ2-3; D perhaps matches TRBD2 (5 bases). CDR3 size: 15 residues. From germline, CDR1 is LNHDA and CDR2 SQIVND (reference sequence). The V gene lost 5 bases and the J gene lost 2 bases, with 14 bases spanning the gap. CDR3 sequence (DNA): TGTGCCAGTAGTCGCGGGCGAGGGATCACAGATACGCAGTATTTT. Amino acid sequence: CASSRGRGITDTQYF.

The J gene is TRBJ1-5, the V gene TRBV5-6; the match to TRBD1 covers 10 bases. This CDR3 has 16 amino acids. The J segment lost 3 bases and the V segment lost 4 bases, leaving 7 bases of the junction unmatched. Germline assignment: CDR1 SGHDT and CDR2 YYEEEE. The CDR3 sequence is CASSALGTGVNQPQHF. CDR3 bases: TGTGCCAGCAGCGCATTAGGGACAGGGGTCAATCAGCCCCAGCATTTT. Filled out from reference TRBV5-6 and TRBJ1-5, the complete variable domain reads DAGVTQSPTHLIKTRGQQVTLRCSPKSGHDTVSWYQQALGQGPQFIFQYYEEEERQRGNFPDRFSGHQFPNYSSELNVNALLLGDSALYLCASSALGTGVNQPQHFGDGTRLSIL.

In DNA, the CDR3 is TGTGCCAGCAGGGGACAGGGAGAAGGCTACACCTTC. This sequence encodes CASRGQGEGYTF. This sequence joins TRBV2 and TRBJ1-2; 9 positions agree with TRBD1. V shed 6 bases, J shed 8 bases, and the junction held 4 bases outside the gene matches. The CDR3 totals 12 residues. CDR1 is SNHLY and CDR2 is FYNNEI in the germline V gene.

The genes are TRBV30 and TRBJ2-4; D is undetermined. Germline values: CDR1 GTSNPN, CDR2 SVGIG (reference sequence). V was shortened by 3 bases and J by 5 bases, with 5 bases between the two germline ends. The CDR3 is made up of 11 amino acids. The CDR3 nucleotides read TGTGCCTGGAGCCTCCAAAACATTCAGTACTTC. This gives the protein CAWSLQNIQYF.

CDR3 loop: CASSPRTSGRGETQYF. The DNA of the CDR3 is TGTGCCAGCAGCCCTCGGACTAGCGGGAGGGGAGAGACCCAGTACTTC. The gene calls are TRBV7-2 and TRBJ2-5; TRBD2 matches at 15 bases. Germline V gene lookup returns CDR1 SGHTA and CDR2 FQGNSA. The length of the CDR3 is 16 residues. J was trimmed by 4 bases and V by 5 bases; bases with no gene match: 5.